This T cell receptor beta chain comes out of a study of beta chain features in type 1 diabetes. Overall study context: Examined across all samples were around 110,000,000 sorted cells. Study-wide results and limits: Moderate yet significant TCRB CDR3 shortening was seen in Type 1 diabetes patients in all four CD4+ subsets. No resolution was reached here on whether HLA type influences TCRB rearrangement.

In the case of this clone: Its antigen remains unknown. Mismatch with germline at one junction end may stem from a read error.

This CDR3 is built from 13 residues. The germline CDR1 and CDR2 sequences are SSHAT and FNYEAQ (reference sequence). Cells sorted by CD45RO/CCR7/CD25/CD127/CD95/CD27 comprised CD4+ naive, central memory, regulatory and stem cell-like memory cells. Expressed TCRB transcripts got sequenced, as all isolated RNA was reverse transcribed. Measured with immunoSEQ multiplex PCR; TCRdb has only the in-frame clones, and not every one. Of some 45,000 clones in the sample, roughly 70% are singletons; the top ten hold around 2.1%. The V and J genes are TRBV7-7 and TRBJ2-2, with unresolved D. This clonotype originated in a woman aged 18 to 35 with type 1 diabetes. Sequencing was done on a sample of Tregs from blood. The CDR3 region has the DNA TGTGCTAGCAGCCCACAGTGGTTCGGGGAGCTGTTTTTT. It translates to CASSPQWFGELFF.